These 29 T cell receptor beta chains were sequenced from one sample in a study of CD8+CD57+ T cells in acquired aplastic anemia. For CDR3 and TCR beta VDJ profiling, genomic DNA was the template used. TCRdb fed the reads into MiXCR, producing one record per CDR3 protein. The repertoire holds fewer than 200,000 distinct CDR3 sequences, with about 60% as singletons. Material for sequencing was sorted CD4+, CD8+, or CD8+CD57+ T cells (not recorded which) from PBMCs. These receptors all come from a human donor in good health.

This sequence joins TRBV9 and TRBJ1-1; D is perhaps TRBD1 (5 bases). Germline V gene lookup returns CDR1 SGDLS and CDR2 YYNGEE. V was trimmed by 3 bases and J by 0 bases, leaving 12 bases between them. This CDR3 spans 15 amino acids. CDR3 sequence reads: CASSEQRGMNTEAFF. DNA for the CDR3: TGTGCCAGCAGCGAACAGAGGGGAATGAACACTGAAGCTTTCTTT.

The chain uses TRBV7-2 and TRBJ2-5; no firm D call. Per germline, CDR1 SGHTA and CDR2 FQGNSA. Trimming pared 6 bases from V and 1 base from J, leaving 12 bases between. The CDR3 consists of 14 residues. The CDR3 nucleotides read TGTGCCAGCAGTTCCCCCGAGCTCCAAGAGACCCAGTACTTC. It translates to CASSSPELQETQYF.

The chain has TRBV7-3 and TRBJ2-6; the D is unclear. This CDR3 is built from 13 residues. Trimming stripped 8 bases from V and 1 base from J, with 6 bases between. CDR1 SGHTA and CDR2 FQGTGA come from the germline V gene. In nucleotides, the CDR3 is TGTGCCAGCGCGCCTTCTGGGGCCAACGTCCTGACTTTC. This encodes CASAPSGANVLTF.

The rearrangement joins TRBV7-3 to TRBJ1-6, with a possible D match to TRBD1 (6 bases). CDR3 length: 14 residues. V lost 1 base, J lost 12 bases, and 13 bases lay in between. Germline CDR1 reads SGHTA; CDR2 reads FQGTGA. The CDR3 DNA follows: TGTGCCAGCAGCTTAATTCCAGGGGTGGGACCCCTCCACTTT. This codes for CASSLIPGVGPLHF. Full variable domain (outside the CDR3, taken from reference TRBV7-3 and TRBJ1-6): GAGVSQTPSNKVTEKGKYVELRCDPISGHTALYWYRQSLGQGPEFLIYFQGTGAADDSGLPNDRFFAVRPEGSVSTLKIQRTERGDSAVYLCASSLIPGVGPLHFGNGTRLTVT.

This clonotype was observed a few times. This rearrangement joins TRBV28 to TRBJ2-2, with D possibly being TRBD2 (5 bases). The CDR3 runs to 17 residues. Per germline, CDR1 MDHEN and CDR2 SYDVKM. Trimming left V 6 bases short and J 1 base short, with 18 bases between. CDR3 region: CASRLTGRAVNTGELFF. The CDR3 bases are TGTGCCAGCAGGTTAACCGGGCGGGCCGTGAACACCGGGGAGCTGTTTTTT.

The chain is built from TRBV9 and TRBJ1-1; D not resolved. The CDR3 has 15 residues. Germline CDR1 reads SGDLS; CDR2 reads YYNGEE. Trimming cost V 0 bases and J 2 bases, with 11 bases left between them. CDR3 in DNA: TGTGCCAGCAGCGTAGAGGGCCAGAGAAACACTGAAGCTTTCTTT. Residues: CASSVEGQRNTEAFF. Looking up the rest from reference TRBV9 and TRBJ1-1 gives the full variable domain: DSGVTQTPKHLITATGQRVTLRCSPRSGDLSVYWYQQSLDQGLQFLIQYYNGEERAKGNILERFSAQQFPDLHSELNLSSLELGDSALYFCASSVEGQRNTEAFFGQGTRLTVV.

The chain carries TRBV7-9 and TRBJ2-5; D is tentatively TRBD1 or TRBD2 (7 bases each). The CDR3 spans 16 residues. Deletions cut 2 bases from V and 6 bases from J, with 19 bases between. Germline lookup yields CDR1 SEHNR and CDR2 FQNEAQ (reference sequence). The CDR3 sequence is CASSLYFQGGEKTQYF. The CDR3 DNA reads TGTGCCAGCAGCTTATACTTTCAGGGGGGGGAAAAGACCCAGTACTTC.

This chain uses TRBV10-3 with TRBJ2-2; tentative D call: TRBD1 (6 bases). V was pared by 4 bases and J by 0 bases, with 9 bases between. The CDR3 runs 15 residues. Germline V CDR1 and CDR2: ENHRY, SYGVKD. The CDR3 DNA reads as TGTGCCATCAGTGTGGACAGATCGAACACCGGGGAGCTGTTTTTT. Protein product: CAISVDRSNTGELFF.

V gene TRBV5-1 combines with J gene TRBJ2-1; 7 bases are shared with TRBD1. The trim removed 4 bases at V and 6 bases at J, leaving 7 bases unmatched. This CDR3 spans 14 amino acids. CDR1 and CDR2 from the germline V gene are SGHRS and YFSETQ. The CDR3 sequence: CASSPERTGNEQFF. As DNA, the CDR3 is TGCGCCAGCAGCCCTGAACGGACAGGCAATGAGCAGTTCTTC.

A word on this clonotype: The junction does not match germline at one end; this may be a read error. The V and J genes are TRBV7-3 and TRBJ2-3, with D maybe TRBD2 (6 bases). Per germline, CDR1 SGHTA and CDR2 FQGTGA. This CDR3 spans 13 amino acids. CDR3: CANSPDYSDTQYF. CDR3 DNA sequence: TGTGCCAACAGCCCGGACTATTCAGATACGCAGTATTTT.

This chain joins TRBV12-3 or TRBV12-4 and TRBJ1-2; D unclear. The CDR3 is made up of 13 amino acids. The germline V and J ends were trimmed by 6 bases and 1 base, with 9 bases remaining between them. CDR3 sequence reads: CASSSVLNYGYTF. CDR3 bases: TGTGCCAGCAGCTCGGTCCTTAACTATGGCTACACCTTC.

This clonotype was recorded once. The CDR3 DNA is TGTGCCAGTAGCGGGGGTTACTACAATGAGCAGTTCTTC. Its translation: CASSGGYYNEQFF. This chain uses TRBV19 with TRBJ2-1; tentative D call: TRBD2 (6 bases). This CDR3 has 13 residues. The ends were cut back, 6 bases at V and 3 bases at J, with 9 bases in the middle. Germline CDR1 LNHDA, CDR2 SQIVND (reference sequence).

This chain's CDR3 is CASSLALATGTQYF. The CDR3 region has the DNA TGTGCCAGCAGCTTGGCCCTAGCCACAGGGACCCAGTACTTC. V gene TRBV5-6 combines with J gene TRBJ2-5; D possibly uses TRBD1 or TRBD2 (5 bases each). The V gene lost 0 bases and the J gene lost 7 bases, with 13 bases spanning the gap. The CDR3 consists of 14 residues. Germline values: CDR1 SGHDT, CDR2 YYEEEE.

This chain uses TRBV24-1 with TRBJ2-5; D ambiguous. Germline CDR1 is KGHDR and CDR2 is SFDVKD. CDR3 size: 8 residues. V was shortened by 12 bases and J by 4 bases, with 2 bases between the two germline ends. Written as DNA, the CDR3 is TGTGCCGCAGAGACCCAGTACTTC. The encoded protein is CAAETQYF.

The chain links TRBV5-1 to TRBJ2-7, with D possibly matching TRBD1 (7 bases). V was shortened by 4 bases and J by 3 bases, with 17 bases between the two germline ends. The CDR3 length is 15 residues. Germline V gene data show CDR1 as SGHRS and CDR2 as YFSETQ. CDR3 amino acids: CASSQEAGGGYEQYF. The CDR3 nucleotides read TGCGCCAGCAGCCAAGAGGCAGGGGGAGGCTACGAGCAGTACTTC.

CDR3 region: CASSFTGLSYEQYF. The CDR3 coding sequence is TGTGCCAGCAGCTTTACGGGACTTTCCTACGAGCAGTACTTC. The chain employs TRBV7-9 and TRBJ2-7; D might be TRBD2 (6 bases). V lost 3 bases and J lost 1, with 10 bases in between. From germline, CDR1 is SEHNR and CDR2 FQNEAQ (reference sequence). The CDR3 loop spans 14 amino acids.

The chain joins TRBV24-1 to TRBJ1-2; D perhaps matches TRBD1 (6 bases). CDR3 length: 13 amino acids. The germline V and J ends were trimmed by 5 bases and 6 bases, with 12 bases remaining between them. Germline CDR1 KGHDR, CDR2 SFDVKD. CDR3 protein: CATSAGTSDGYTF. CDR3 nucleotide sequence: TGTGCCACCAGTGCTGGGACATCAGATGGCTACACCTTC.

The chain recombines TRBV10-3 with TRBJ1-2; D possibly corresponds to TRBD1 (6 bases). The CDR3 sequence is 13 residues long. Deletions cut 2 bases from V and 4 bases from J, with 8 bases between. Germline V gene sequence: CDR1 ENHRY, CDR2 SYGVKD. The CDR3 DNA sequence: TGTGCCATCAGTGAGGCAGGGGCCTATGGCTACACCTTC. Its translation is CAISEAGAYGYTF.

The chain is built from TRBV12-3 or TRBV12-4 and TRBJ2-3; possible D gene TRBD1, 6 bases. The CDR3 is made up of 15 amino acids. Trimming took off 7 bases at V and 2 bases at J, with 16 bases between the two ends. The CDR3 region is CASTRGLGITDTQYF. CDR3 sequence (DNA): TGTGCCAGCACCAGGGGCCTGGGAATCACAGATACGCAGTATTTT.

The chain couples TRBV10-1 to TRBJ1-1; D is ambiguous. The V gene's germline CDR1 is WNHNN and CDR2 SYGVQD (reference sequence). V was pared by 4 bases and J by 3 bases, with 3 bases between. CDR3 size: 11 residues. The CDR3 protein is CASSGDTEAFF. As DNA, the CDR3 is TGCGCCAGCAGTGGGGACACTGAAGCTTTCTTT.

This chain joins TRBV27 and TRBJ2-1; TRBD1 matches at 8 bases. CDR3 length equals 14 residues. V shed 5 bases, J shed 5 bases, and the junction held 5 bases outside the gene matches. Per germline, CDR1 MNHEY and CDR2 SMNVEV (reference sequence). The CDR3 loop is CASSRPGGDNEQFF. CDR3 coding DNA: TGTGCCAGCAGTCGACCAGGGGGCGACAATGAGCAGTTCTTC.

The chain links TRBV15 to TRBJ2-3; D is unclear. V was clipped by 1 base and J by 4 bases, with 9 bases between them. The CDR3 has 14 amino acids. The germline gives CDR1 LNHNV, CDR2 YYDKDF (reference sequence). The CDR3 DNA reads TGTGCCACCAGCAGAGTGGGTATCGCAGATACGCAGTATTTT. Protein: CATSRVGIADTQYF.

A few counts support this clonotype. The CDR3 here is CSAAAETQYF. CDR3 nucleotides: TGCAGTGCTGCAGCGGAGACCCAGTACTTC. This chain uses TRBV20-1 with TRBJ2-5; D remains ambiguous. The V end lost 5 bases, the J end lost 5 bases, and 6 bases lay between the germline ends. Germline V gene data show CDR1 as DFQATT and CDR2 as SNEGSKA (reference sequence). The CDR3 has 10 residues.

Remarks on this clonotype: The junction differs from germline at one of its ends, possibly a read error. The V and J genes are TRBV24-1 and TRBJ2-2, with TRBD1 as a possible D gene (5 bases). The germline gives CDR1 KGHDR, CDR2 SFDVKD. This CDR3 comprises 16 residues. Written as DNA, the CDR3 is TGCGCCACCAATGATTTTTTGACAGCGAACACCGGGGAGCTGTTTTTT. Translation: CATNDFLTANTGELFF.

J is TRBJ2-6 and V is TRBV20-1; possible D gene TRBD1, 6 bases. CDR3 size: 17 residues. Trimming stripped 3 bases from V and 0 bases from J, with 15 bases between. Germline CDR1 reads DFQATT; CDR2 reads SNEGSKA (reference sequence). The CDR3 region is CSARDGQPYSGANVLTF. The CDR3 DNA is TGCAGTGCTAGGGACGGACAGCCATACTCTGGGGCCAACGTCCTGACTTTC.

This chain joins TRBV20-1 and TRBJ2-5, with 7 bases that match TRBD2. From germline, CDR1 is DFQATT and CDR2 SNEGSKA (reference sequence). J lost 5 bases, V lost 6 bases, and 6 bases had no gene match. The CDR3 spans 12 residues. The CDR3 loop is CSAGGFGETQYF. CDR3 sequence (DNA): TGCAGTGCCGGGGGGTTTGGGGAGACCCAGTACTTC.

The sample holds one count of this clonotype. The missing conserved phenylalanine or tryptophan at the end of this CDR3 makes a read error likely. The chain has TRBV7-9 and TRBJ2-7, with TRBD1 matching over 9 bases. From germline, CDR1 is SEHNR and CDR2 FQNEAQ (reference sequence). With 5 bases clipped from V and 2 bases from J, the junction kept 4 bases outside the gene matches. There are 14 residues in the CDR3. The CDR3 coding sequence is TGTGCCAGCAGCGGGCGGGACAGGGCCTACGAGCAGTACCTC. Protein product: CASSGRDRAYEQYL.

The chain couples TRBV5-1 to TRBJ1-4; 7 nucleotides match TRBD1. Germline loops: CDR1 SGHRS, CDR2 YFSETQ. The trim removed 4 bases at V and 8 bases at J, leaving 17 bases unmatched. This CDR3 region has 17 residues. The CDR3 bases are TGCGCCAGCAGCCAATCCCCGACAGGGAGGCTACGAGAAAAACTGTTTTTT. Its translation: CASSQSPTGRLREKLFF.

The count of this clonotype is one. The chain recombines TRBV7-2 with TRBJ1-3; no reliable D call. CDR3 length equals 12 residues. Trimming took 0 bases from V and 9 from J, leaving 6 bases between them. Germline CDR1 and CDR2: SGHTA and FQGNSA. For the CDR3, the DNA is TGTGCCAGCAGCTTAGCCCCCCCCACCATATATTTT. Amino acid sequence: CASSLAPPTIYF. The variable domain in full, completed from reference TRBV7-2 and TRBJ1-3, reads GAGVSQSPSNKVTEKGKDVELRCDPISGHTALYWYRQSLGQGLEFLIYFQGNSAPDKSGLPSDRFSAERTGGSVSTLTIQRTQQEDSAVYLCASSLAPPTIYFGEGSWLTVV.